These 18 T cell receptor beta chains came from one sample sequenced in a study of early T cells in non-severe SARS-CoV-2 infection. MiXCR, run by TCRdb on the 5' RACE reads, gives a single entry per CDR3 protein. The data contain 70,000 or so distinct CDR3 sequences, approximately 12% of them seen just once; the ten biggest clones take up 0.95% to 1.5%. Sequencing was performed on whole blood. The receptors come from an adult who was a healthcare worker with PCR-confirmed SARS-CoV-2 infection or an uninfected control (not recorded which).

The chain combines TRBV29-1 with TRBJ2-7; a weak D match, TRBD1 (7 bases). Germline values: CDR1 SQVTM, CDR2 ANQGSEA. Trimming stripped 6 bases from V and 2 bases from J, with 23 bases between. The CDR3 spans 16 residues. The DNA of the CDR3 is TGCAGCGTATACGACAGGGAGGTCTTTGGTCCCTACGAGCAGTACTTC. This codes for CSVYDREVFGPYEQYF.

This clonotype was seen ten or more times. The chain couples TRBV9 to TRBJ2-3; the D gene is possibly TRBD2 (6 bases). Germline assignment: CDR1 SGDLS and CDR2 YYNGEE. This CDR3 is 17 amino acids long. V was pared by 2 bases and J by 0 bases, with 16 bases between. The chain's CDR3 is CASSVGDFGASTDTQYF. The CDR3 DNA is TGTGCCAGCAGCGTCGGGGACTTCGGGGCGAGCACAGATACGCAGTATTTT.

In this sample, this clonotype turned up a few times. This chain uses TRBV7-2 with TRBJ2-5; D is uncertain. The V gene lost 5 bases and the J gene lost 5 bases, with 6 bases spanning the gap. In germline, CDR1 is SGHTA, CDR2 FQGNSA. There are 11 residues in the CDR3. This CDR3 is CASSKGETQYF. Here the CDR3 DNA reads TGTGCCAGCAGCAAAGGGGAGACCCAGTACTTC.

This clonotype was recorded at least ten times. The rearrangement uses TRBV2 and TRBJ1-1; D uncertain. The CDR3 is made up of 15 amino acids. Germline CDR1 and CDR2: SNHLY and FYNNEI. V was shortened by 8 bases and J by 4 bases, with 20 bases between the two germline ends. The CDR3 spells CASGSRNPWGTEAFF. The CDR3 region has the DNA TGTGCCAGCGGGTCTCGTAACCCCTGGGGCACTGAAGCTTTCTTT. Full variable domain (remainder filled in from reference TRBV2 and TRBJ1-1): EPEVTQTPSHQVTQMGQEVILRCVPISNHLYFYWYRQILGQKVEFLVSFYNNEISEKSEIFDDQFSVERPDGSNFTLKIRSTKLEDSAMYFCASGSRNPWGTEAFFGQGTRLTVV.

This clonotype was observed many times. V gene TRBV28 combines with J gene TRBJ2-7; D is perhaps TRBD1 (5 bases). V was shortened by 6 bases and J by 2 bases, with 14 bases between the two germline ends. Per the germline V gene, CDR1 is MDHEN and CDR2 is SYDVKM. CDR3 size: 14 residues. The CDR3 protein is CASRYFTGTYEQYF. As DNA, the CDR3 is TGTGCCAGCAGGTATTTCACAGGTACCTACGAGCAGTACTTC.

V is TRBV6-6 and J is TRBJ2-7; TRBD1 matches at 8 bases. CDR1 is MNHNY, CDR2 SVGAGI, per germline (reference sequence). V dropped 5 bases and J dropped 5; count of bases not matched to a gene: 8. This CDR3 has 14 residues. This CDR3 reads CASSRGQVPNEQYF. The CDR3 DNA reads as TGTGCCAGCAGTCGGGGACAGGTCCCCAACGAGCAGTACTTC.

This clonotype was detected many times. This chain links TRBV5-1 with TRBJ1-5; 7 nucleotides agree with TRBD1. The CDR3 length is 14 residues. Trimming took 0 bases from V and 5 from J; bases not matched to a gene: 2. The germline V gene encodes CDR1 SGHRS and CDR2 YFSETQ. The CDR3 region is CASSLVGGHQPQHF. The DNA of the CDR3 is TGCGCCAGCAGCTTGGTAGGGGGCCATCAGCCCCAGCATTTT.

This clonotype came up many times. This chain joins TRBV7-2 and TRBJ1-1; D is undetermined. Trimming stripped 1 base from V and 3 bases from J, with 9 bases between. This CDR3 has 14 residues. Looked up from germline, CDR1 is SGHTA and CDR2 is FQGNSA. CDR3 amino acids: CASSLGATYTEAFF. As DNA, the CDR3 is TGTGCCAGCAGCTTAGGGGCGACCTACACTGAAGCTTTCTTT.

This clonotype has a count of ten or more. The chain uses TRBV24-1 and TRBJ2-1; perhaps TRBD2 as D (5 bases). CDR3 length equals 13 residues. Between the trimmed V and J ends, which lost 5 bases and 9 bases, there was a span of 13 bases. Germline assignment: CDR1 KGHDR and CDR2 SFDVKD. CDR3 amino acids: CATSAGGFGEQFF. For the CDR3, the DNA is TGTGCCACCAGTGCGGGCGGGTTCGGTGAGCAGTTCTTC.

At least ten counts were recorded for this clonotype. V is TRBV18 and J is TRBJ1-6; a possible D gene is TRBD1 (5 bases). Germline V gene data show CDR1 as KGHSH and CDR2 as LQKENI. Trimming pared 4 bases from V and 8 bases from J, leaving 15 bases between. The CDR3 length is 15 residues. The CDR3 DNA reads TGTGCCAGCTCACTAAATTCCAGGGAGGATTCACCCCTCCACTTT. Translated, it gives CASSLNSREDSPLHF.

At least ten counts were recorded for this clonotype. Germline and junction disagree at one end, which may indicate a read error. The V gene is TRBV6-2 or TRBV6-3, the J gene TRBJ2-1; 9 bases are a match to TRBD2. CDR1 is MNHEY and CDR2 is SVGEGT in the germline V gene. The CDR3 is 13 amino acids. For the CDR3, the DNA is TGTGCCAGCAGTTACTCTGAGCGGGAGGCCCTCCGCTTC. Amino acids: CASSYSEREALRF.

This clonotype was seen repeatedly, ten times or more. This rearrangement joins TRBV5-1 to TRBJ2-5; TRBD2 matches at 9 bases. Trimming removed 3 bases from V and 4 bases from J; junction bases left unmatched: 1. From germline, CDR1 is SGHRS and CDR2 YFSETQ. This CDR3 has 13 residues. In DNA form, the CDR3 reads TGCGCCAGCAGCTCGCGGGAGGGAGAGACCCAGTACTTC. This gives the protein CASSSREGETQYF.

This clonotype has at least ten counts. CDR3 coding DNA: TGTGCCAGCAGCTTGGAGAGCACAGATACGCAGTATTTT. The encoded protein is CASSLESTDTQYF. The V gene is TRBV5-4, the J gene TRBJ2-3; D unclear. The CDR3 runs 13 residues. Germline CDR1 and CDR2: SGHNT and YYREEE (reference sequence). V lost 0 bases to trimming and J lost 0 bases, with 2 bases between them.

This clonotype occurred many times. This chain joins TRBV4-3 and TRBJ2-3; the match to TRBD2 covers 9 bases. From germline, CDR1 is LGHNA and CDR2 YSLEER. This CDR3 comprises 16 residues. V gave up 3 bases and J gave up 4 bases; unmatched junction bases: 8. The chain's CDR3 is CASSQRGGGRSDTQYF. The CDR3 region has the DNA TGCGCCAGCAGCCAGCGGGGGGGCGGCCGATCAGATACGCAGTATTTT.

This clonotype was picked up many times. J is TRBJ2-1 and V is TRBV7-9, with D possibly matching TRBD1 (6 bases). The V gene's germline CDR1 is SEHNR and CDR2 FQNEAQ (reference sequence). The CDR3 loop spans 14 amino acids. The V end lost 7 bases, the J end lost 0 bases, and 10 bases lay between the germline ends. The CDR3 here is CASTRGSSYNEQFF. CDR3 in DNA: TGTGCCAGCACCAGGGGTTCCTCCTACAATGAGCAGTTCTTC. Using reference TRBV7-9 and TRBJ2-1 for the parts outside the CDR3, the full variable domain is DTGVSQNPRHKITKRGQNVTFRCDPISEHNRLYWYRQTLGQGPEFLTYFQNEAQLEKSRLLSDRFSAERPKGSFSTLEIQRTEQGDSAMYLCASTRGSSYNEQFFGPGTRLTVL.

This clonotype was observed at least ten times. The V gene is TRBV6-6, the J gene TRBJ2-3; D is perhaps TRBD1 or TRBD2 (5 bases each). CDR3 length: 16 residues. From germline, CDR1 is MNHNY and CDR2 SVGAGI (reference sequence). Trimming left V 6 bases short and J 1 base short, with 17 bases between. CDR3 sequence: CASRLGTPKGTDTQYF. The CDR3 bases are TGTGCCAGCAGGCTAGGGACCCCAAAAGGCACAGATACGCAGTATTTT.

This clonotype was observed many times. The chain has TRBV28 and TRBJ1-1, with D hard to call. V was shortened by 10 bases and J by 0 bases, with 18 bases between the two germline ends. Germline assignment: CDR1 MDHEN and CDR2 SYDVKM. This CDR3 is built from 15 residues. The CDR3 nucleotides read TGTGCCACCAACCCCCGTAGTCTCATGAACACTGAAGCTTTCTTT. It encodes CATNPRSLMNTEAFF.

This clonotype was observed many times. V is TRBV20-1 and J is TRBJ2-3, with D possibly TRBD2 on 5 matching bases. CDR3 length: 13 residues. With 6 bases removed from V and 4 bases from J, the gap between germline ends came to 14 bases. Germline-derived CDR1 and CDR2 are DFQATT and SNEGSKA (reference sequence). In DNA, the CDR3 is TGCAGTGCAACAGCCAATAGCGCAGATACGCAGTATTTT. The encoded protein is CSATANSADTQYF.